The subject of this entry is one T cell receptor beta chain. The PCR used 60 Vbeta and 13 Jbeta primers. Using immunoSEQ multiplex PCR, the repertoire was profiled, and TCRdb retains in-frame clones only, with some absent. This table has 170,000 or so clones, around 80% appearing once. This sample is part of a study of cytomegalovirus exposure and HLA in healthy donors. The CDR3 runs 15 residues. Trimming removed 5 bases at V and 0 bases at J, with 15 bases between. The germline V gene has CDR1 SGDLS and CDR2 YYNGEE. The genes are TRBV9 and TRBJ2-7; weak D call: TRBD2 (7 bases). Sequences were obtained from PBMCs. This sequence originates from a woman aged 45-59 years in good health and CMV-seropositive. As DNA, the CDR3 is TGTGCCAGCAGTTGGGGGGGGGACAACTCCTACGAGCAGTACTTC. Its translation: CASSWGGDNSYEQYF. The full variable domain, in which reference TRBV9 and TRBJ2-7 provide the parts outside the CDR3, is DSGVTQTPKHLITATGQRVTLRCSPRSGDLSVYWYQQSLDQGLQFLIQYYNGEERAKGNILERFSAQQFPDLHSELNLSSLELGDSALYFCASSWGGDNSYEQYFGPGTRLTVT.